These 25 T cell receptor beta chains share one sample of origin, sequenced in a study of T cells in Graves' hyperthyroidism and ophthalmopathy. Amplification of TCR beta CDR3 regions used RNA as the template. Researchers ran a first-round RT-PCR on the TCR CDR3 using the HTBI primer set. TCRdb called the multiplex PCR reads again in MiXCR, with one record for every CDR3 protein. In the table there are around 340,000 distinct CDR3 sequences, 15% to 20% of which are singletons. The sample consisted of blood. Receptor source: a woman aged 40 to 50 with Graves' ophthalmopathy.

The chain uses TRBV7-2 and TRBJ2-5; no definite D call. Trimming removed 5 bases at V and 2 bases at J, with 15 bases between. This CDR3 region has 15 residues. Per germline, CDR1 SGHTA and CDR2 FQGNSA. CDR3 nucleotide sequence: TGTGCCAGCAGCCGTCCTCCCGGTCCTCAAGAGACCCAGTACTTC. It yields the protein CASSRPPGPQETQYF.

This clonotype came up many times. The rearrangement uses TRBV12-3 or TRBV12-4 and TRBJ2-5; possible D gene TRBD2, 5 bases. The CDR3 consists of 15 residues. Trimming cost V 4 bases and J 1 base, with 13 bases left between them. The CDR3 spells CASSSREGIQETQYF. The CDR3 nucleotides read TGTGCCAGCAGTTCTCGGGAAGGGATCCAAGAGACCCAGTACTTC.

This clonotype appeared many times. The chain joins TRBV15 to TRBJ1-5; no definite D call. Germline V CDR1 and CDR2: LNHNV, YYDKDF (reference sequence). The germline V and J ends were trimmed by 0 bases and 6 bases, with 6 bases remaining between them. The CDR3 covers 13 residues. The CDR3 sequence: CATSRDRGQPQHF. Here the CDR3 DNA reads TGTGCCACCAGCAGAGATCGGGGTCAGCCCCAGCATTTT.

This clonotype has at least ten counts. This rearrangement joins TRBV12-3 or TRBV12-4 to TRBJ1-5, with D maybe TRBD1 (5 bases). V lost 1 base and J lost 1, with 11 bases in between. CDR3 length: 16 residues. In DNA form, the CDR3 reads TGTGCCAGCAGTTTAGGACAGCCTTTGAGCAATCAGCCCCAGCATTTT. Encoded protein: CASSLGQPLSNQPQHF.

The chain uses TRBV5-1 and TRBJ2-5, with D perhaps TRBD2 (5 bases). Per germline, CDR1 SGHRS and CDR2 YFSETQ. The CDR3 is 13 amino acids. Trimming cost V 0 bases and J 7 bases, with 10 bases left between them. CDR3 nucleotide sequence: TGCGCCAGCAGCTTGGAACTAGTGGGGACCCAGTACTTC. This sequence encodes CASSLELVGTQYF.

This clonotype was seen at least ten times. The genes are TRBV27 and TRBJ2-7; D is tentatively TRBD1 or TRBD2 (5 bases each). Looked up from germline, CDR1 is MNHEY and CDR2 is SMNVEV (reference sequence). This CDR3 spans 12 amino acids. V was shortened by 3 bases and J by 5 bases, with 8 bases between the two germline ends. In DNA, the CDR3 is TGTGCCAGCAGTTTTGAGGGGAACGAGCAGTACTTC. It codes for CASSFEGNEQYF.

This clonotype was detected many times. The DNA for the CDR3 is TGTGCCAGCAGGCGGACAGGGCTGGAGACCCAGTACTTC. Translating it yields CASRRTGLETQYF. The chain links TRBV6-5 to TRBJ2-5, with 8 bases that match TRBD1. Losses at the gene ends were 6 bases for V and 5 bases for J; bases not matched to a gene: 5. The CDR3 is 13 residues long. CDR1 and CDR2 (germline): MNHEY, SVGAGI.

This clonotype was observed at least ten times. The CDR3 sequence is CASSAGTGVGYTF. The DNA for the CDR3 is TGTGCCAGCAGCGCCGGGACAGGGGTTGGCTACACCTTC. V is TRBV7-6 and J is TRBJ1-2; TRBD1 matches 10 bases. Per germline, CDR1 SGHVS and CDR2 FNYEAQ. This CDR3 contains 13 residues. Trimming at V came to 5 bases and at J to 7 bases, leaving 4 bases not matched to a gene.

Ten or more counts support this clonotype. The chain employs TRBV2 and TRBJ2-7; 7 nucleotides line up with TRBD1. Unmatched junction bases numbered 4, after V lost 8 bases and J lost 0 bases. Germline-derived CDR1 and CDR2 are SNHLY and FYNNEI. The CDR3 is 13 residues long. The CDR3 bases are TGTGCCAGCGGGGACAGCCTCTCCTACGAGCAGTACTTC. Translated, it gives CASGDSLSYEQYF.

This clonotype was counted ten times or more. J is TRBJ2-5 and V is TRBV20-1, with TRBD1 identical over 9 bases. V lost 5 bases, J lost 3 bases, and 13 bases stayed unmatched. The V gene's germline CDR1 is DFQATT and CDR2 SNEGSKA (reference sequence). This CDR3 is built from 16 residues. CDR3 loop: CSAEIPGQGGEETQYF. Here the CDR3 DNA reads TGCAGTGCTGAAATTCCGGGACAGGGAGGCGAAGAGACCCAGTACTTC.

The chain is built from TRBV12-3 or TRBV12-4 and TRBJ2-2; 12 bases fit TRBD2. V dropped 7 bases and J dropped 5; count of bases not matched to a gene: 5. CDR3 length: 15 residues. Here the CDR3 DNA reads TGTGCCAGCAACCCTAGCGGGAGGGGGACCGGGGAGCTGTTTTTT. Amino acids: CASNPSGRGTGELFF.

This clonotype was recorded many times. The rearrangement joins TRBV15 to TRBJ1-5, with 8 bases that match TRBD1. After removal of 4 bases from V and 2 bases from J, the junction contained 13 bases not matched to a gene. CDR3 size: 18 residues. Germline CDR1 LNHNV, CDR2 YYDKDF (reference sequence). CDR3 loop: CATSNYIPGGAGNQPQHF. DNA for the CDR3: TGTGCCACCAGCAATTATATACCAGGGGGCGCCGGCAATCAGCCCCAGCATTTT.

This clonotype came up many times. V and J are TRBV6-1 and TRBJ1-2; TRBD1 aligns across 7 bases. This CDR3 contains 16 residues. J was trimmed by 4 bases and V by 2 bases; bases with no gene match: 10. From germline, CDR1 is MNHNS and CDR2 SASEGT. The CDR3 sequence: CASSEFGGGEGYGYTF. In nucleotides, the CDR3 is TGTGCCAGCAGTGAATTTGGAGGGGGCGAGGGCTATGGCTACACCTTC.

Ten or more counts support this clonotype. This sequence joins TRBV12-3 or TRBV12-4 and TRBJ1-2; D unclear. V lost 7 bases to trimming and J lost 8 bases, with 17 bases between them. The CDR3 is made up of 13 amino acids. CDR3 bases: TGTGCCAGCAACCCAGCACCGGGCGGAGGCTACACCTTC. Translation gives CASNPAPGGGYTF.

This clonotype occurred many times. The rearrangement links TRBV30 to TRBJ2-7, with TRBD2 identical over 11 bases. Looked up from germline, CDR1 is GTSNPN and CDR2 is SVGIG (reference sequence). CDR3 size: 14 residues. The J segment lost 8 bases and the V segment lost 8 bases, leaving 14 bases of the junction unmatched. The CDR3 nucleotides read TGTGCCCTAACTCTAGCGGGAGGAAGTAGCCAGCAGTACTTC. Translated, it gives CALTLAGGSSQQYF.

This clonotype came up a few times. The chain links TRBV28 to TRBJ2-7, with D unclear. The CDR3 sequence is 11 residues long. V dropped 4 bases and J dropped 7 bases, with 8 bases sitting between them. Looked up from germline, CDR1 is MDHEN and CDR2 is SYDVKM. Here the CDR3 reads CASSSAGEQYF. The CDR3, as DNA: TGTGCCAGCAGTTCGGCTGGGGAGCAGTACTTC.

The sample holds many counts of this clonotype. J is TRBJ2-5 and V is TRBV12-3 or TRBV12-4; maybe TRBD1 (6 bases). V was clipped by 1 base and J by 4 bases, with 13 bases between them. The CDR3 runs to 15 residues. CDR3 nucleotides: TGTGCCAGCAGTTTAGTGCAGGGGCTCCGAGAGACCCAGTACTTC. Its protein is CASSLVQGLRETQYF.

Ten or more counts support this clonotype. J is TRBJ2-2 and V is TRBV28, with 14 nucleotides matching TRBD2. Looked up from germline, CDR1 is MDHEN and CDR2 is SYDVKM. V shed 5 bases and J 4 bases; nucleotides not matched to a gene: 6. CDR3 length: 17 amino acids. The CDR3 region has the DNA TGTGCCAGCAGTCAACCGGGACTAGCGGGAGCCACCGGGGAGCTGTTTTTT. Translated, it gives CASSQPGLAGATGELFF.

The V and J genes are TRBV27 and TRBJ1-5; 11 nucleotides line up with TRBD1. This CDR3 is 15 amino acids long. Germline-derived CDR1 and CDR2 are MNHEY and SMNVEV (reference sequence). With 6 bases clipped from V and 3 bases from J, the junction kept 4 bases outside the gene matches. The CDR3 coding sequence is TGTGCCAGCAGCGGGACAGGGGGTTACAATCAGCCCCAGCATTTT. Residues: CASSGTGGYNQPQHF.

This clonotype was picked up many times. The V gene is TRBV6-1, the J gene TRBJ2-5, with D tentatively TRBD2 (5 bases). V lost 4 bases to trimming and J lost 5 bases, with 11 bases between them. This CDR3 has 13 residues. The germline V gene has CDR1 MNHNS and CDR2 SASEGT. The CDR3: CASSASSRETQYF. In DNA, the CDR3 is TGTGCCAGCAGTGCTAGCTCTCGGGAGACCCAGTACTTC.

This clonotype was recorded many times. The genes are TRBV6-2 or TRBV6-3 and TRBJ2-5; D is perhaps TRBD1 (5 bases). V lost 4 bases, J lost 0 bases, and 9 bases lay in between. Germline CDR1 and CDR2: MNHEY and SVGEGT. This CDR3 is 14 amino acids long. DNA of the CDR3: TGTGCCAGCAGTTCCGACAGAGACCAAGAGACCCAGTACTTC. This sequence encodes CASSSDRDQETQYF.

This clonotype was seen ten or more times. The rearrangement links TRBV12-3 or TRBV12-4 to TRBJ2-5; weak D call: TRBD2 (6 bases). This CDR3 has 13 amino acids. V lost 7 bases, J lost 2 bases, and 11 bases lay in between. CDR3 DNA: TGTGCCAGCACCGGCGGGGCACAAGAGACCCAGTACTTC. Translation gives CASTGGAQETQYF.

The sample holds many counts of this clonotype. The CDR3 loop reads CASSPSRGGLNTEAFF. The CDR3 nucleotides are TGTGCCAGCAGTCCTAGTCGGGGAGGCCTGAACACTGAAGCTTTCTTT. The J gene is TRBJ1-1, the V gene TRBV12-3 or TRBV12-4; D gene uncertain. The length of the CDR3 is 16 residues. V shed 5 bases and J shed 0 bases, with 16 bases lying between them.

This clonotype occurred many times. The genes are TRBV6-2 or TRBV6-3 and TRBJ1-1; D might be TRBD1 (5 bases). Germline CDR1 and CDR2: MNHEY and SVGEGT. V gave up 0 bases and J gave up 0 bases, with 20 bases separating them. The CDR3 runs 19 residues. Written as DNA, the CDR3 is TGTGCCAGCAGTTACTCGAGTCGGGGGGTTTCCAACCTGAACACTGAAGCTTTCTTT. Encoded protein: CASSYSSRGVSNLNTEAFF.

This clonotype occurred many times. This chain's CDR3 is CASSESGLPSYEQYF. The CDR3 nucleotides are TGTGCCAGCAGCGAATCGGGACTGCCCTCCTACGAGCAGTACTTC. J is TRBJ2-7 and V is TRBV9; TRBD2 might be the D (6 bases). V lost 3 bases to trimming and J lost 0 bases, with 13 bases between them. The germline CDR1 and CDR2 sequences are SGDLS and YYNGEE. The length of the CDR3 is 15 residues.